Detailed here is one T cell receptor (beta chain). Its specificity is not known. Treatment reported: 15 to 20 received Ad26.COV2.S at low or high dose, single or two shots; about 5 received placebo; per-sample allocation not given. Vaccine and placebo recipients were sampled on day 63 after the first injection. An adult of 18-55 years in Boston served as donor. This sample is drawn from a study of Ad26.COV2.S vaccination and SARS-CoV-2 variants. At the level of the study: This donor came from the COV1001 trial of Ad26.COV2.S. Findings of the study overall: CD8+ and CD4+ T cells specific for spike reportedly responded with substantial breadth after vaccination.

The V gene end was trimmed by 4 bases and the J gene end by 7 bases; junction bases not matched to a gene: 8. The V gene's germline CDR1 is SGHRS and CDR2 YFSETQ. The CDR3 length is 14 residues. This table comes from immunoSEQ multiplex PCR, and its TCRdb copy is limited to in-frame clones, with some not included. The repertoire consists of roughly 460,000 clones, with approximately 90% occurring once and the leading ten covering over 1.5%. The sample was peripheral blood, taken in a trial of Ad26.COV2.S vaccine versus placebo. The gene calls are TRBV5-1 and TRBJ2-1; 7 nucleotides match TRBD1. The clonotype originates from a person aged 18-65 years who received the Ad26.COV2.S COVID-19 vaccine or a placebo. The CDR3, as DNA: TGCGCCAGCAGCGGGGGACAGACCCTTAATGAGCAGTTCTTC. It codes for CASSGGQTLNEQFF.